The clone carrying this T cell receptor beta chain has a single count. Its antigen is not known. V was cut by 3 bases and J by 0 bases, with 11 bases left in between. The CDR3 spans 15 residues. CDR1 and CDR2 (germline): SGHVS, FNYEAQ. This sample is part of a study of a mutant IDH1 vaccine in newly diagnosed glioma. Time point described: week 47, end of study. Mutant IDH1 20-mer peptide, at 300 ug, made up each vaccine dose, with topical imiquimod. Libraries were prepared by immunoSEQ multiplex PCR; TCRdb keeps only in-frame clonotypes and omits some of them. The table records almost 95,000 clones, around 92% of them present only once.

Sequenced here: PBMCs, sampled from a glioma patient whose treatment included an IDH1 peptide vaccine. The receptor comes from a woman between 45 and 60 years old with glioma. The chain joins TRBV7-6 to TRBJ1-1, with D possibly matching TRBD1 (6 bases). As DNA, the CDR3 is TGTGCCAGCAGCTTTTATACAGGGATGAACACTGAAGCTTTCTTT. It specifies CASSFYTGMNTEAFF.